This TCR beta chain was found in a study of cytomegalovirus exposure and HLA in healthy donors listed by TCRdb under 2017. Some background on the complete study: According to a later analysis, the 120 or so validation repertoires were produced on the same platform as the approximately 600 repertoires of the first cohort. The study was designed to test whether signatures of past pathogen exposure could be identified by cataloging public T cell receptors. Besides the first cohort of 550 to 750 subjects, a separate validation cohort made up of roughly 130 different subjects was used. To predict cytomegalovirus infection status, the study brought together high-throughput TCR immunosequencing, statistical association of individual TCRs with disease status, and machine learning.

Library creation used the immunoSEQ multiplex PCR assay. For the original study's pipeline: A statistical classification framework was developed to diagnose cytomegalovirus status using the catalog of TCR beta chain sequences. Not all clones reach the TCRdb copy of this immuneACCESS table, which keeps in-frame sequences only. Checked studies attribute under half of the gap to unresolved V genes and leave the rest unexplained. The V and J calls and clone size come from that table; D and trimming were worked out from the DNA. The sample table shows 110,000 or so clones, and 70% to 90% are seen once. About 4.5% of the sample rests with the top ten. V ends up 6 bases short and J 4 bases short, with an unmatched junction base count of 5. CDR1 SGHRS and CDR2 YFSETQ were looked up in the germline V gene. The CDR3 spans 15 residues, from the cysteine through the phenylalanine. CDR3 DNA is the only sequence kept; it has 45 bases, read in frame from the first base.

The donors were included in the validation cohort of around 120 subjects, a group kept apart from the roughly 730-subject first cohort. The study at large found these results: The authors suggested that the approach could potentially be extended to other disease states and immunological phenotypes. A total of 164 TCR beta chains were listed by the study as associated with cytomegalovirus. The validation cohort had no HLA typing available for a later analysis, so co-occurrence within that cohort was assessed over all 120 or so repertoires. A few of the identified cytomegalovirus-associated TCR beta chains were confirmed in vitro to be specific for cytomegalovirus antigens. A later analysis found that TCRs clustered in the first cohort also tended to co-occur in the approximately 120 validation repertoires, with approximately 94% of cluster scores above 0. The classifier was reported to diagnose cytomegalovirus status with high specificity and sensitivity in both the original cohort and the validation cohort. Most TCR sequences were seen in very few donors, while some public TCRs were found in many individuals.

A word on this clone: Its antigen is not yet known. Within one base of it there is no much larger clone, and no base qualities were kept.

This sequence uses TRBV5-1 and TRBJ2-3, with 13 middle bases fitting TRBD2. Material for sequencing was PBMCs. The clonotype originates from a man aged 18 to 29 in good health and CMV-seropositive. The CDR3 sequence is CASTRGTSGADTQYF. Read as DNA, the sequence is TGCGCCAGCACCAGAGGGACTAGCGGGGCAGATACGCAGTATTTT. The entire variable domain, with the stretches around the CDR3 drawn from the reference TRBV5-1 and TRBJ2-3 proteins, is KAGVTQTPRYLIKTRGQQVTLSCSPISGHRSVSWYQQTPGQGLQFLFEYFSETQRNKGNFPGRFSGRQFSNSRSEMNVSTLELGDSALYLCASTRGTSGADTQYFGPGTRLTVL.